These 29 T cell receptor beta chains share one sample of origin, sequenced in a study of T cells in localized non-small cell lung cancer. The method was immunoSEQ multiplex PCR; TCRdb's version includes in-frame clones alone and lacks a portion of them. This sample yields about 83,000 clones, of which approximately 80% are seen a single time; nearly 9.5% belongs to the top ten. The starting material was peripheral blood, obtained before any cancer treatment. All receptors come from a female donor over 55 with stage I lung adenocarcinoma.

The chain links TRBV5-4 to TRBJ2-6; D is perhaps TRBD1 or TRBD2 (5 bases each). V gave up 3 bases and J gave up 3 bases, with 19 bases separating them. CDR1 is SGHNT and CDR2 is YYREEE in the germline V gene (reference sequence). The CDR3 is 18 amino acids. CDR3 coding DNA: TGTGCCAGCAGCTGGACCTTAGAGGGGATAGGTGGGGCCAACGTCCTGACTTTC. This sequence encodes CASSWTLEGIGGANVLTF. Full variable domain (remainder filled in from reference TRBV5-4 and TRBJ2-6): ETGVTQSPTHLIKTRGQQVTLRCSSQSGHNTVSWYQQALGQGPQFIFQYYREEENGRGNFPPRFSGLQFPNYSSELNVNALELDDSALYLCASSWTLEGIGGANVLTFGAGSRLTVL.

This clone was picked up one time. This rearrangement joins TRBV9 to TRBJ2-2, with D perhaps given as TRBD1 or TRBD2 (6 bases each). V gave up 4 bases and J gave up 4 bases, with 14 bases separating them. CDR3 length: 15 amino acids. Germline CDR1 reads SGDLS; CDR2 reads YYNGEE. The CDR3 bases are TGTGCCAGCAGCTCCCCGGGGGCCGGCACCGGGGAGCTGTTTTTT. Translated, it gives CASSSPGAGTGELFF.

In its sample, this clone was seen once. The chain combines TRBV6-6 with TRBJ2-7, with D possibly being TRBD1 or TRBD2 (5 bases each). Germline V CDR1 and CDR2: MNHNY, SVGAGI (reference sequence). Trimming stripped 6 bases from V and 7 bases from J, with 13 bases between. CDR3 length: 12 amino acids. This CDR3 is CASRGPSREQYF. The CDR3 DNA reads TGTGCCAGCAGGGGACCTTCACGGGAGCAGTACTTC.

This clone was observed many times. The rearrangement joins TRBV13 to TRBJ1-2, with D possibly being TRBD1 (6 bases). Germline CDR1 is PRHDT and CDR2 is FYEKMQ (reference sequence). CDR3 length: 13 residues. Trimming removed 5 bases at V and 6 bases at J, with 13 bases between. CDR3 sequence (DNA): TGTGCCAGCAGCCCGGACAGACTAAATGGCTACACCTTC. Translated: CASSPDRLNGYTF.

The chain carries TRBV7-3 and TRBJ2-2; perhaps TRBD2 as D (5 bases). Germline V gives CDR1 SGHTA, CDR2 FQGTGA. Deletions cut 5 bases from V and 3 bases from J, with 10 bases between. The CDR3 totals 14 residues. The CDR3 sequence: CASSPPGYTGELFF. In DNA, the CDR3 is TGTGCCAGCAGCCCCCCGGGGTACACCGGGGAGCTGTTTTTT.

The V gene is TRBV19, the J gene TRBJ1-4, with D hard to call. V lost 5 bases, J lost 5 bases, and 3 bases lay in between. CDR1 LNHDA and CDR2 SQIVND come from the germline V gene (reference sequence). The CDR3 extends over 11 amino acids. The CDR3 sequence: CASSPNEKLFF. CDR3 coding DNA: TGTGCCAGTAGTCCAAATGAAAAACTGTTTTTT.

V usage is TRBV7-3 and J usage is TRBJ2-7; 8 positions match TRBD1. Germline V CDR1 and CDR2: SGHTA, FQGTGA. The CDR3 has 15 amino acids. V lost 2 bases, J lost 5 bases, and 8 bases stayed unmatched. CDR3 coding DNA: TGTGCCAGCAGCTTACAGGGGGCTGGTCCGGACGAGCAGTACTTC. This sequence encodes CASSLQGAGPDEQYF.

This clone was picked up one time. The chain links TRBV4-3 to TRBJ2-1, with D tentatively TRBD1 or TRBD2 (5 bases each). V lost 3 bases and J 0 bases, leaving 9 bases between the germline ends. The CDR3 totals 15 residues. Germline lookup yields CDR1 LGHNA and CDR2 YSLEER. The CDR3 nucleotides read TGCGCCAGCAGCCAGGGGACGTCCTCCTACAATGAGCAGTTCTTC. Protein product: CASSQGTSSYNEQFF.

The genes are TRBV18 and TRBJ2-3; TRBD1 might be the D (6 bases). V was pared by 1 base and J by 3 bases, with 17 bases between. Per germline, CDR1 KGHSH and CDR2 LQKENI. CDR3 length: 17 amino acids. CDR3 amino acids: CASSPLETGRGTDTQYF. Here the CDR3 DNA reads TGTGCCAGCTCACCACTGGAGACAGGTCGGGGTACAGATACGCAGTATTTT.

The rearrangement uses TRBV25-1 and TRBJ1-4; weak D call: TRBD1 (6 bases). V was clipped by 2 bases and J by 12 bases, with 19 bases between them. Per germline, CDR1 MGHDK and CDR2 SYGVNS. The CDR3 extends over 15 amino acids. As DNA, the CDR3 is TGTGCCAGCAGTGAAATAACGGGGGCCCGGGGGGAACTGTTTTTT. Residues: CASSEITGARGELFF.

This clone is a singleton in its sample. The J gene is TRBJ1-4, the V gene TRBV7-3; possible D gene TRBD1, 6 bases. The V and J ends lost 9 bases and 8 bases respectively, with 16 bases between them. CDR3 size: 13 residues. Per the germline V gene, CDR1 is SGHTA and CDR2 is FQGTGA. CDR3 DNA: TGTGCCAGTTCCCCAGGGGCGGGGGAAAAACTGTTTTTT. Translation: CASSPGAGEKLFF.

The V call is TRBV19, the J call TRBJ2-2, with D perhaps matching TRBD1 (5 bases). Per germline, CDR1 LNHDA and CDR2 SQIVND (reference sequence). V lost 8 bases, J lost 4 bases, and 14 bases lay in between. The CDR3 loop spans 14 amino acids. CDR3 in DNA: TGTGCCAGTCAAGGTGCAGGGCTCACCGGGGAGCTGTTTTTT. Translation gives CASQGAGLTGELFF. The complete variable domain, with remaining parts taken from reference TRBV19 and TRBJ2-2, reads DGGITQSPKYLFRKEGQNVTLSCEQNLNHDAMYWYRQDPGQGLRLIYYSQIVNDFQKGDIAEGYSVSREKKESFPLTVTSAQKNPTAFYLCASQGAGLTGELFFGEGSRLTVL.

J is TRBJ2-3 and V is TRBV7-9; TRBD2 matches 7 bases. CDR3 size: 16 residues. CDR1 SEHNR and CDR2 FQNEAQ come from the germline V gene (reference sequence). The V segment lost 3 bases and the J segment 8 bases; nucleotides outside the gene matches: 14. Here the CDR3 reads CASSFPGGRALATQYF. CDR3 coding DNA: TGTGCCAGCAGCTTCCCTGGGGGGAGGGCCTTAGCTACGCAGTATTTT.

The chain has TRBV5-6 and TRBJ1-2; D is perhaps TRBD1 (5 bases). V dropped 4 bases and J dropped 4 bases, with 14 bases sitting between them. The CDR3 runs to 14 residues. Germline assignment: CDR1 SGHDT and CDR2 YYEEEE. The CDR3 bases are TGTGCCAGCAGCCCCACGGGGGGTGGCTATGGCTACACCTTC. Its protein is CASSPTGGGYGYTF.

The chain couples TRBV6-4 to TRBJ2-1; the D is unclear. This CDR3 has 15 residues. CDR1 and CDR2 from the germline V gene are MRHNA and SNTAGT. Trimming left V 4 bases short and J 2 bases short, with 12 bases between. The CDR3 bases are TGTGCCAGCAGTGCCGACGGGCCTACCTACAATGAGCAGTTCTTC. Protein: CASSADGPTYNEQFF.

The chain joins TRBV7-9 to TRBJ2-5; maybe TRBD2 (5 bases). The DNA end is a closer match to TRBJ2-7, so the J assignment may be wrong. Germline lookup yields CDR1 SEHNR and CDR2 FQNEAQ (reference sequence). The CDR3 runs 13 residues. This chain's CDR3 is CASSPGLTYEQYF. The CDR3 bases are TGTGCCAGCAGCCCAGGACTCACCTACGAGCAGTACTTC.

V and J are TRBV4-2 and TRBJ1-1; D not resolved. CDR1 and CDR2 (germline): LGHNA, YNFKEQ. The V gene lost 3 bases and the J gene lost 2 bases, with 13 bases spanning the gap. The CDR3 extends over 15 amino acids. CDR3 in DNA: TGTGCCAGCAGCCAGTCTGCAAGAGTAAACACTGAAGCTTTCTTT. This codes for CASSQSARVNTEAFF.

This chain connects TRBV9 to TRBJ1-3, with no clear D. Between the trimmed V and J ends, which lost 0 bases and 0 bases, there was a span of 13 bases. Germline V gives CDR1 SGDLS, CDR2 YYNGEE. CDR3 length equals 17 residues. The CDR3 nucleotides are TGTGCCAGCAGCGTAGCTGACACGATATACTCTGGAAACACCATATATTTT. It is translated as CASSVADTIYSGNTIYF.

The chain joins TRBV6-1 to TRBJ1-1; D remains ambiguous. Trimming cost V 3 bases and J 0 bases, with 5 bases left between them. CDR1 is MNHNS and CDR2 is SASEGT in the germline V gene. This CDR3 comprises 13 residues. The CDR3 DNA reads as TGTGCCAGCAGTGACGCCCTGAACACTGAAGCTTTCTTT. It codes for CASSDALNTEAFF.

V usage is TRBV18 and J usage is TRBJ2-3; perhaps D is TRBD1 or TRBD2 (5 bases each). There are 16 residues in the CDR3. V was cut by 3 bases and J by 4 bases, with 17 bases left in between. The germline CDR1 and CDR2 sequences are KGHSH and LQKENI. CDR3: CASSPRGPPVSDTQYF. The CDR3 DNA follows: TGTGCCAGCTCACCCCGGGGCCCACCCGTATCAGATACGCAGTATTTT.

This sequence joins TRBV30 and TRBJ1-2; 8 nucleotides align to TRBD1. The germline CDR1 and CDR2 sequences are GTSNPN and SVGIG (reference sequence). CDR3 size: 15 residues. Trimming took 0 bases from V and 4 from J; bases not matched to a gene: 7. CDR3 amino acids: CAWSVGTGGGYGYTF. CDR3 DNA sequence: TGTGCCTGGAGTGTAGGGACAGGAGGTGGCTATGGCTACACCTTC.

This sequence joins TRBV6-1 and TRBJ1-1, with no clear D. Trimming shortened V by 5 bases and J by 6 bases, and 16 bases separated the two germline ends. There are 14 residues in the CDR3. The V gene's germline CDR1 is MNHNS and CDR2 SASEGT. The chain's CDR3 is CASSPKTRGAEAFF. The CDR3 DNA reads TGTGCCAGCAGTCCTAAGACCCGAGGTGCTGAAGCTTTCTTT.

This clone has a handful of counts. V is TRBV5-4 and J is TRBJ1-3, with TRBD1 matching 9 bases. The CDR3 sequence is 16 residues long. CDR1 SGHNT and CDR2 YYREEE come from the germline V gene (reference sequence). Losses at the gene ends were 5 bases for V and 4 bases for J; bases not matched to a gene: 10. CDR3: CASSLQTGGQGNTIYF. CDR3 DNA: TGTGCCAGCAGTCTCCAAACAGGGGGCCAGGGAAACACCATATATTTT. Combining the CDR3 with reference TRBV5-4 and TRBJ1-3 gives the whole variable domain ETGVTQSPTHLIKTRGQQVTLRCSSQSGHNTVSWYQQALGQGPQFIFQYYREEENGRGNFPPRFSGLQFPNYSSELNVNALELDDSALYLCASSLQTGGQGNTIYFGEGSWLTVV.

V usage is TRBV11-2 and J usage is TRBJ2-7; D ambiguous. Germline assignment: CDR1 SGHAT and CDR2 FQNNGV. This CDR3 comprises 13 residues. V was trimmed by 1 base and J by 9 bases, leaving 13 bases between them. CDR3 sequence reads: CASSLAAEAWQYF. Written as DNA, the CDR3 is TGTGCCAGCAGCTTAGCCGCAGAAGCCTGGCAGTACTTC.

The chain couples TRBV5-1 to TRBJ1-1; D is ambiguous. Germline assignment: CDR1 SGHRS and CDR2 YFSETQ. This CDR3 has 14 residues. The V end was cut by 4 bases, the J end by 4 bases, with 14 bases between. The CDR3 spells CASSILPPGTEAFF. The CDR3 DNA reads as TGCGCCAGCAGCATCCTACCCCCGGGCACTGAAGCTTTCTTT.

This chain joins TRBV9 and TRBJ1-1; tentative D call: TRBD1 (6 bases). V gave up 0 bases and J gave up 0 bases, with 12 bases separating them. The germline V gene has CDR1 SGDLS and CDR2 YYNGEE. This CDR3 contains 16 residues. The CDR3 sequence: CASSVAAGDMNTEAFF. The CDR3 coding sequence is TGTGCCAGCAGCGTAGCCGCAGGGGACATGAACACTGAAGCTTTCTTT.

The chain recombines TRBV5-1 with TRBJ1-1; maybe TRBD1 (6 bases). The CDR3 has 14 residues. The V gene's germline CDR1 is SGHRS and CDR2 YFSETQ. The V gene lost 2 bases and the J gene lost 5 bases, with 13 bases spanning the gap. In DNA form, the CDR3 reads TGCGCCAGCAGCTTAAGAAGGGGGGCAACTGAAGCTTTCTTT. It yields the protein CASSLRRGATEAFF.

This rearrangement joins TRBV7-9 to TRBJ2-1; TRBD1 matches 9 bases. With 4 bases clipped from V and 7 bases from J, the junction kept 11 bases outside the gene matches. Germline CDR1 SEHNR, CDR2 FQNEAQ (reference sequence). CDR3 length equals 16 residues. Here the CDR3 reads CASSSHLGQGKNEQFF. The DNA of the CDR3 is TGTGCCAGCAGCTCCCACCTAGGACAGGGGAAAAATGAGCAGTTCTTC. Supplemented by reference TRBV7-9 and TRBJ2-1, the full variable domain reads DTGVSQNPRHKITKRGQNVTFRCDPISEHNRLYWYRQTLGQGPEFLTYFQNEAQLEKSRLLSDRFSAERPKGSFSTLEIQRTEQGDSAMYLCASSSHLGQGKNEQFFGPGTRLTVL.

The chain carries TRBV11-2 and TRBJ1-2; a possible D gene is TRBD1 (5 bases). The CDR3 spans 12 residues. Germline V gives CDR1 SGHAT, CDR2 FQNNGV. The V end lost 3 bases, the J end lost 5 bases, and 7 bases lay between the germline ends. The CDR3 DNA sequence: TGTGCCAGCAGCTTCGACAGATATGGCTACACCTTC. Protein sequence: CASSFDRYGYTF. Based on the CDR3 plus reference TRBV11-2 and TRBJ1-2, the full variable domain is EAGVAQSPRYKIIEKRQSVAFWCNPISGHATLYWYQQILGQGPKLLIQFQNNGVVDDSQLPKDRFSAERLKGVDSTLKIQPAKLEDSAVYLCASSFDRYGYTFGSGTRLTVV.